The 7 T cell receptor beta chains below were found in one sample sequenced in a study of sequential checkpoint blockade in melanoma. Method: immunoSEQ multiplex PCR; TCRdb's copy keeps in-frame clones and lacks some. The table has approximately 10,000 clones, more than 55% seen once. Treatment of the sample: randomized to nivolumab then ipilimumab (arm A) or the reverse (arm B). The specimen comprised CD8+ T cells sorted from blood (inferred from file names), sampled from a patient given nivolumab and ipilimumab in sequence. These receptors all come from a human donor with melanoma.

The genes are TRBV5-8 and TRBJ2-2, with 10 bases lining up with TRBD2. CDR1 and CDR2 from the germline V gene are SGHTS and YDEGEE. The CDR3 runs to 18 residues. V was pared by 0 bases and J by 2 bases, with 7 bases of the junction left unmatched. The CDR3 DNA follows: TGTGCCAGCAGCTTGGCCAGGACTAGCGGACGCAACACCGGGGAGCTGTTTTTT. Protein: CASSLARTSGRNTGELFF.

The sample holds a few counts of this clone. The CDR3 nucleotides read TGTGCCAGTAGTCCTCCCGGGACAGGCTACGAGCAGTACTTC. It encodes CASSPPGTGYEQYF. The chain carries TRBV19 and TRBJ2-7; 8 bases fit TRBD1. This CDR3 is 14 amino acids long. J lost 3 bases, V lost 5 bases, and 6 bases had no gene match. In germline, CDR1 is LNHDA, CDR2 SQIVND (reference sequence).

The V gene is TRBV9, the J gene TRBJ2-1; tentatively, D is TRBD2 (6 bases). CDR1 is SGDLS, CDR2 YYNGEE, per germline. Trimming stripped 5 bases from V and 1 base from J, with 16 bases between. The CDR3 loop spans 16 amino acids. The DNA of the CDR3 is TGTGCCAGCAGTTACTCCGGGGGTTCATCCTACAATGAGCAGTTCTTC. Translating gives CASSYSGGSSYNEQFF.

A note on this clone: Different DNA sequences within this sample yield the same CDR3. The CDR3 spells CASSQEAALGSYEQYF. CDR3 bases: TGCGCCAGCAGCCAAGAGGCAGCGCTAGGCTCCTACGAGCAGTACTTC. The V and J genes are TRBV4-1 and TRBJ2-7; D uncertain. The CDR3 consists of 16 residues. The V end lost 0 bases, the J end lost 0 bases, and 12 bases lay between the germline ends. Germline values: CDR1 MGHRA, CDR2 YSYEKL.

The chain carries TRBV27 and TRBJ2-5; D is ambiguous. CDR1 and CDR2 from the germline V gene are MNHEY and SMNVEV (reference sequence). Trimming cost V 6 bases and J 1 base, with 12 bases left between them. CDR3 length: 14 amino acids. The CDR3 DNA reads TGTGCCAGCAGCTCCCTGGGCAGCCAAGAGACCCAGTACTTC. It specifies CASSSLGSQETQYF.

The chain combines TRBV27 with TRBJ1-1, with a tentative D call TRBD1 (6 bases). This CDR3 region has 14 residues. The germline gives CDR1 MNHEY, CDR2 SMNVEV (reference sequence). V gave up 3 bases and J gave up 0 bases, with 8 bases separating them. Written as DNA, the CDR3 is TGTGCCAGCAGTTTTGGGGGCATGAACACTGAAGCTTTCTTT. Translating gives CASSFGGMNTEAFF.

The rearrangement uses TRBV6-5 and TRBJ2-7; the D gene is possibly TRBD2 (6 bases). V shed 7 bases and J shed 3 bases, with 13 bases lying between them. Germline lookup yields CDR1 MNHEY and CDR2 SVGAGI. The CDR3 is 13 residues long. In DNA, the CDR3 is TGTGCCAGCACCTTGAATAGCGGCTACGAGCAGTACTTC. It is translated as CASTLNSGYEQYF.